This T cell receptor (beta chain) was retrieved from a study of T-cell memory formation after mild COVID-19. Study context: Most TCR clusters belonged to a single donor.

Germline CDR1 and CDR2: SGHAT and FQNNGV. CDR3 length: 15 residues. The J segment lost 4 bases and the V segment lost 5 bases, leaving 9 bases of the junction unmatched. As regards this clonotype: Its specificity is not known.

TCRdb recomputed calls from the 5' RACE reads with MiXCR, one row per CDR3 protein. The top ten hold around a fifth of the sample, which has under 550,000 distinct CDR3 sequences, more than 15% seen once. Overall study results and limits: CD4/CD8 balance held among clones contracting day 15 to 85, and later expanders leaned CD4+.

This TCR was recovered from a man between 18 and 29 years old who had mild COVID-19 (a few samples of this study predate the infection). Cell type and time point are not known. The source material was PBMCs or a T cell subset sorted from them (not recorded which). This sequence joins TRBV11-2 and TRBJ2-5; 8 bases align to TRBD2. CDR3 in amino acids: CASSPYGGAGETQYF. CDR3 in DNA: TGTGCCAGCAGCCCCTACGGGGGGGCCGGAGAGACCCAGTACTTC.